This T cell receptor (beta chain) was found in a study of shared clonotypes between healthy human individuals. V was clipped by 2 bases and J by 2 bases, with 18 bases between them. This CDR3 has 17 residues. Germline loops: CDR1 LNHDA, CDR2 SQIVND (reference sequence). Comments on this clone: The antigen is not known.

Deep-level assay runs were performed. The method was immunoSEQ multiplex PCR; TCRdb's version includes in-frame clones alone and lacks a portion of them. The table lists a few hundred thousand clones, around 96% of them singletons. General study findings and limits: Depth was large, yet rarefaction showed that sorted-subset sequencing was incomplete.

The TCR comes from a man in his thirties or forties in good health. Material: memory CD8+ T cells sorted from blood. As for subset: CD45RO+ cells pooled with CCR7-negative TemRA cells. The chain recombines TRBV19 with TRBJ2-5, with D tentatively TRBD2 (6 bases). CDR3 coding DNA: TGTGCCAGTAGTATAAGGGGAGTAAGCGGGTGGCAAGAGACCCAGTACTTC. It codes for CASSIRGVSGWQETQYF.